These T cell receptor beta chains were read from a single sample in a study of blood T cell repertoires in COVID-19. The table came from immunoSEQ multiplex PCR; TCRdb's copy has only in-frame clones and leaves some out. Among roughly 670,000 clones listed, more than 80% were seen once. Specimen: peripheral blood. The receptors originated from a woman in her late teens or twenties with acute or convalescent COVID-19. The CDR3 runs from the conserved cysteine through the conserved F or W. Fields, in order: CDR3 protein, CDR3 length, J gene, V gene.

cdr3_aa: CASSQVMAGEGGTEAFF
cdr3_length: 17
j_call: TRBJ1-1
v_call: TRBV4-3

cdr3_aa: CASSTLLPSDNSPLHF
cdr3_length: 16
j_call: TRBJ1-6
v_call: TRBV5-1

cdr3_aa: CASSWGRGNQPQHF
cdr3_length: 14
j_call: TRBJ1-5
v_call: TRBV6-2/TRBV6-3

cdr3_aa: CASSFSGSEYEKLFF
cdr3_length: 15
j_call: TRBJ1-4
v_call: TRBV5-5

cdr3_aa: CASSHRYTYSNQPQHF
cdr3_length: 16
j_call: TRBJ1-5
v_call: TRBV27

cdr3_aa: CATSRDRSPPNYGYTF
cdr3_length: 16
j_call: TRBJ1-2
v_call: TRBV15

cdr3_aa: CASSIGTADYSNQPQHF
cdr3_length: 17
j_call: TRBJ1-5
v_call: TRBV21-1

cdr3_aa: CASSDLTGNVFGGYTF
cdr3_length: 16
j_call: TRBJ1-2
v_call: TRBV9

cdr3_aa: CAITASGDSYEQYF
cdr3_length: 14
j_call: TRBJ2-7
v_call: TRBV10-3

cdr3_aa: CAILTGMYGGNEQFF
cdr3_length: 15
j_call: TRBJ2-1
v_call: TRBV2

cdr3_aa: CASSFWGGSTDTQYF
cdr3_length: 15
j_call: TRBJ2-3
v_call: TRBV5-1

cdr3_aa: CASKVQGMDNYGYTF
cdr3_length: 15
j_call: TRBJ1-2
v_call: TRBV5-1

cdr3_aa: CASGGEPNRGRTEAFF
cdr3_length: 16
j_call: TRBJ1-1
v_call: TRBV2

cdr3_aa: CASSDRQGPNTGELFF
cdr3_length: 16
j_call: TRBJ2-2
v_call: TRBV9

cdr3_aa: CASSQGRGGQPQHF
cdr3_length: 14
j_call: TRBJ1-5
v_call: TRBV4-3

cdr3_aa: CASSPRGQGVRYFGAFF
cdr3_length: 17
j_call: TRBJ1-1
v_call: TRBV19

cdr3_aa: CASSMLDRGNSPLHF
cdr3_length: 15
j_call: TRBJ1-6
v_call: TRBV28

cdr3_aa: CASSIVAQMFYEQYF
cdr3_length: 15
j_call: TRBJ2-7
v_call: TRBV19

cdr3_aa: CASTGMDRDYGYTF
cdr3_length: 14
j_call: TRBJ1-2
v_call: TRBV4-1

cdr3_aa: CASSRTGPRNTIYF
cdr3_length: 14
j_call: TRBJ1-3
v_call: TRBV5-6

cdr3_aa: CRVGFGYNEQFF
cdr3_length: 12
j_call: TRBJ2-1
v_call: TRBV29-1

cdr3_aa: CASSLTLRTVSRGYTF
cdr3_length: 16
j_call: TRBJ1-2
v_call: TRBV5-5

cdr3_aa: CASSERGTNQPQHF
cdr3_length: 14
j_call: TRBJ1-5
v_call: TRBV2

cdr3_aa: CASSEASGGSYEQYF
cdr3_length: 15
j_call: TRBJ2-7
v_call: TRBV6-1

cdr3_aa: CASSYSGSGELFF
cdr3_length: 13
j_call: TRBJ2-2
v_call: TRBV6-5

cdr3_aa: CASSEFSGNTIYF
cdr3_length: 13
j_call: TRBJ1-3
v_call: TRBV5-1

cdr3_aa: CASSPGQGKGTGELFF
cdr3_length: 16
j_call: TRBJ2-2
v_call: TRBV11-3

cdr3_aa: CASSHRQHKEQFF
cdr3_length: 13
j_call: TRBJ2-1
v_call: TRBV3-1/TRBV3-2

cdr3_aa: CASSSTVTLGANVLTF
cdr3_length: 16
j_call: TRBJ2-6
v_call: TRBV7-3

cdr3_aa: CASSESLAGETQYF
cdr3_length: 14
j_call: TRBJ2-5
v_call: TRBV10-1

cdr3_aa: CATSSPGDTEAFF
cdr3_length: 13
j_call: TRBJ1-1
v_call: TRBV24-1

cdr3_aa: CASSIMAGLGTFF
cdr3_length: 13
j_call: TRBJ1-1
v_call: TRBV19

cdr3_aa: CASFRGPEAFF
cdr3_length: 11
j_call: TRBJ1-1
v_call: TRBV5-4

cdr3_aa: CASSLGGGYGYTF
cdr3_length: 13
j_call: TRBJ1-2
v_call: TRBV18

cdr3_aa: CASSEGNTGELFF
cdr3_length: 13
j_call: TRBJ2-2
v_call: TRBV18

cdr3_aa: CASSLAEGGEAFF
cdr3_length: 13
j_call: TRBJ1-1
v_call: TRBV5-1

cdr3_aa: CASSLRGRPGNSPLHF
cdr3_length: 16
j_call: TRBJ1-6
v_call: TRBV7-6

cdr3_aa: CASSPAGQRVTEAFF
cdr3_length: 15
j_call: TRBJ1-1
v_call: TRBV3-1/TRBV3-2

cdr3_aa: CATSRARGQRNTIYF
cdr3_length: 15
j_call: TRBJ1-3
v_call: TRBV15

cdr3_aa: CASRVTSGGMNTGELFF
cdr3_length: 17
j_call: TRBJ2-2
v_call: TRBV4-3

cdr3_aa: CASSQDPGAAGEQYF
cdr3_length: 15
j_call: TRBJ2-7
v_call: TRBV3-1/TRBV3-2

cdr3_aa: CSAVENRDRGRYGYTF
cdr3_length: 16
j_call: TRBJ1-2
v_call: TRBV29-1

cdr3_aa: CASSPGRDYEQYF
cdr3_length: 13
j_call: TRBJ2-7
v_call: TRBV18

cdr3_aa: CASSQLSGTGTYEQYF
cdr3_length: 16
j_call: TRBJ2-7
v_call: TRBV5-1

cdr3_aa: CASSSGQGALFNGELFF
cdr3_length: 17
j_call: TRBJ2-2
v_call: TRBV7-2

cdr3_aa: CASSLRDRSGYGYTF
cdr3_length: 15
j_call: TRBJ1-2
v_call: TRBV3-1/TRBV3-2

cdr3_aa: CASSYQDTNTGELFF
cdr3_length: 15
j_call: TRBJ2-2
v_call: TRBV6-2/TRBV6-3

cdr3_aa: CASSLQGTLLTYEQYF
cdr3_length: 16
j_call: TRBJ2-7
v_call: TRBV11-2

cdr3_aa: CASSLASFAGELFF
cdr3_length: 14
j_call: TRBJ2-2
v_call: TRBV27

cdr3_aa: CASSPQNRGETQYF
cdr3_length: 14
j_call: TRBJ2-5
v_call: TRBV18

cdr3_aa: CASSLGQASGNTIYF
cdr3_length: 15
j_call: TRBJ1-3
v_call: TRBV7-2

cdr3_aa: CASSPAGQSNTEAFF
cdr3_length: 15
j_call: TRBJ1-1
v_call: TRBV3-1/TRBV3-2

cdr3_aa: CASSRGQGAQAFF
cdr3_length: 13
j_call: TRBJ1-1
v_call: TRBV6-5

cdr3_aa: CASRLRGRNTIYF
cdr3_length: 13
j_call: TRBJ1-3
v_call: TRBV6-5

cdr3_aa: CASSGLAGGLGNEQFF
cdr3_length: 16
j_call: TRBJ2-1
v_call: TRBV9

cdr3_aa: CASRTLFSNQPQHF
cdr3_length: 14
j_call: TRBJ1-5
v_call: TRBV27